This TCR beta chain was retrieved from a study of human T cells and chemical hapten exposure. Stated time point: patch test 1, 2 weeks after DPC sensitization. Treatment indicated: therapeutic diphenylcyclopropenone sensitization with weekly scalp DPC. Each CDR3 protein gets one entry after TCRdb re-called the RACE reads with MiXCR. The sample has around 99,000 distinct CDR3 sequences, over 10% seen once. Germline V gene lookup returns CDR1 DFQATT and CDR2 SNEGSKA (reference sequence). The CDR3 loop spans 15 amino acids. V was clipped by 5 bases and J by 3 bases, with 18 bases between them. This clonotype showed up many times.

The source is a woman between 35 and 50 years old with alopecia areata. Some clones in this sample may be carry-over from other donors' samples. The chain joins TRBV20-1 to TRBJ2-3; perhaps TRBD2 as D (6 bases). This specimen was whole blood, taken in connection with sensitization to the hapten diphenylcyclopropenone (DPC). CDR3 amino acids: CSAGRPRGQTDTQYF. In DNA, the CDR3 is TGCAGTGCTGGGAGGCCGCGCGGGCAGACAGATACGCAGTATTTT.